This T cell receptor (beta chain) is from a study of control samples from healthy donors and cancer patients. CDR1 and CDR2 (germline): LGHNA, YNFKEQ. The CDR3 is 13 residues long. Trimming shortened V by 0 bases and J by 6 bases, and 9 bases separated the two germline ends. Repertoires were generated with immunoSEQ multiplex PCR, while TCRdb's copy carries only in-frame clones and drops some. Among about 130,000 clones listed, around 90% were seen once. What was sequenced was blood. This sequence was found in a man aged 18 to 29 in good health. The chain carries TRBV4-2 and TRBJ2-7; D might be TRBD2 (6 bases). The CDR3 loop reads CASSQDPEGEQYF. DNA of the CDR3: TGTGCCAGCAGCCAAGATCCGGAGGGCGAGCAGTACTTC.